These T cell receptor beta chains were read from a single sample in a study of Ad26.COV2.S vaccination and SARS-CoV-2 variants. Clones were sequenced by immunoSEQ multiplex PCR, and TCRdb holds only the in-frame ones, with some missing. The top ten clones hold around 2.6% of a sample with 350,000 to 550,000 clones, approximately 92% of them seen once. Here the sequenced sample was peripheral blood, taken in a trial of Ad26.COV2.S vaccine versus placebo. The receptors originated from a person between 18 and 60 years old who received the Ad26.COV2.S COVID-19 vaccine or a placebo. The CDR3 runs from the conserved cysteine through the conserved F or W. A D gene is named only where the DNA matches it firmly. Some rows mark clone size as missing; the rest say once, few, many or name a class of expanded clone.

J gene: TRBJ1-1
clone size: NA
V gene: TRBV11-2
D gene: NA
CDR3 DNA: TGTGCCAGCAGCTTAGTGAGGGGCTGGAACACTGAAGCTTTCTTT
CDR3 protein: CASSLVRGWNTEAFF

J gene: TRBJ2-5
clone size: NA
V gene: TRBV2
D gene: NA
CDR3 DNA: TGTGCCAGCAGCGGACAGTTGTACCAAGAGACCCAGTACTTC
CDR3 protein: CASSGQLYQETQYF

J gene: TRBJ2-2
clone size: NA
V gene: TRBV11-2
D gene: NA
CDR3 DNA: TGTGCCAGCAGCTTAGGAGTCATGAACACCGGGGAGCTGTTTTTT
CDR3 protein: CASSLGVMNTGELFF

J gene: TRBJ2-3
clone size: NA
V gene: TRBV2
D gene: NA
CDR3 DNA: TGTGCCAGCAGTGAAGCTATGGCGGGGAACACAGATACGCAGTATTTT
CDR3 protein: CASSEAMAGNTDTQYF

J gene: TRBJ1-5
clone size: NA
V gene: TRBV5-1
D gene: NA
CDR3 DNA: TGCGCCAGCAGCTTGTTGGGGTCCCCCGATCAGCCCCAGCATTTT
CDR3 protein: CASSLLGSPDQPQHF

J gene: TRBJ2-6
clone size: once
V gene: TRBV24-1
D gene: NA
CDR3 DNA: TGTGCCACCAGTGATTCCTCTTCTGGGGCCAACGTCCTGACTTTC
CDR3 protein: CATSDSSSGANVLTF

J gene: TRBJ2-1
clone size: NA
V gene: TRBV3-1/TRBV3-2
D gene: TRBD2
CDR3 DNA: TGTGCCAGCAGCCAAGATGTGGGGCGGTTAGCGGGAGTGAGTGAGCAGTTCTTC
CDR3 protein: CASSQDVGRLAGVSEQFF

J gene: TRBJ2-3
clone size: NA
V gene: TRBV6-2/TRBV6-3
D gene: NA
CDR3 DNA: TGTGCCAGCAGTGACGACACAGATACGCAGTATTTT
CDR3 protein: CASSDDTDTQYF

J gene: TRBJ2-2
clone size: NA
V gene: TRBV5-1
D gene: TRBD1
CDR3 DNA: TGCGCCAGCAGCCTCCGACAGGGGGCGGACACCGGGGAGCTGTTTTTT
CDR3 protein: CASSLRQGADTGELFF

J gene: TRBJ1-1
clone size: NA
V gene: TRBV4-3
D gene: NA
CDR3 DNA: TGCGCCAGCAGCCAAGATAATGCCTACTGGGCCGGGGGGCGGACTGAAGCTTTCTTT
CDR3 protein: CASSQDNAYWAGGRTEAFF

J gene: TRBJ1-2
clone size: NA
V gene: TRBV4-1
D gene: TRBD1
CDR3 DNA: TGCGCCAGCAGCCAAGAGGGATGGGACAGGGGGCGGAGTGGCTACACCTTC
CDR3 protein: CASSQEGWDRGRSGYTF

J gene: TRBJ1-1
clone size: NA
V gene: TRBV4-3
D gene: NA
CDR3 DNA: TGCGCCAGCAGCCAAGAGGTCCAGGGGGAAGCTTTCTTT
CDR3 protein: CASSQEVQGEAFF

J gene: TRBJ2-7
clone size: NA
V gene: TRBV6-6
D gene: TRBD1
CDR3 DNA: TGTGCCAGCACACCGACAGGGAGTTCCTACGAGCAGTACTTC
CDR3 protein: CASTPTGSSYEQYF